This T cell receptor (beta chain) was captured in a study of blood T cell repertoires in COVID-19. Methods used by the authors: From reference gene primer amplification, estimates of nucleated cell counts were derived. The assay was immunoSEQ multiplex PCR, and TCRdb's table has in-frame clones only and misses some. V, J and clone size reflect that table, while D and trimming were determined from the DNA. The sample contains 150,000 to 200,000 clones, 75% to 90% of which appear only once. Trimming took 3 bases from V and 2 from J; bases not matched to a gene: 5. CDR3 length: 15 residues. Germline V gene data show CDR1 as MNHEY and CDR2 as SMNVEV (reference sequence).

V usage is TRBV27 and J usage is TRBJ2-7, with 9 bases matching TRBD1. Source material: PBMCs or T cells enriched from blood (not recorded which). The source of this sequence is a woman aged 18 to 35 who had recovered from COVID-19. CDR3 in amino acids: CASSLFRDRAYEQYF. CDR3 nucleotides: TGTGCCAGCAGTTTGTTTCGGGACAGGGCCTACGAGCAGTACTTC.